This T cell receptor (beta chain) is drawn from a study of blood T cell repertoires in COVID-19. Overall study: The United States, Italy and Spain supplied acute and convalescent COVID-19 samples. T cells, B-cell-depleted T cells, or PBMCs provided the cDNA or gDNA that served as material.

The CDR3 extends over 14 amino acids. Between the trimmed V and J ends, which lost 1 base and 1 base, there was a span of 8 bases. Germline CDR1 and CDR2: MNHEY and SMNVEV (reference sequence). Followed longitudinally, the Seattle patients had been enrolled during active infection. Per the original methods: Researchers report that nucleated cell counts were estimated from reference gene primer amplification. Profiling relied on immunoSEQ multiplex PCR, and the TCRdb table lists in-frame clones only, not all of them. From that table come the V and J calls and clone size; the DNA was used to work out D and trimming. This sample carries some 350,000 clones, 87% of them seen once, and the ten largest clones take over 6%.

Input material: peripheral blood. The clonotype comes from a woman between 45 and 65 years old with COVID-19, enrolled during active disease. J is TRBJ2-7 and V is TRBV27, with D possibly being TRBD1 (5 bases). The CDR3 here is CASSLLGASYEQYF. The CDR3, as DNA: TGTGCCAGCAGTTTATTAGGGGCTTCCTACGAGCAGTACTTC.